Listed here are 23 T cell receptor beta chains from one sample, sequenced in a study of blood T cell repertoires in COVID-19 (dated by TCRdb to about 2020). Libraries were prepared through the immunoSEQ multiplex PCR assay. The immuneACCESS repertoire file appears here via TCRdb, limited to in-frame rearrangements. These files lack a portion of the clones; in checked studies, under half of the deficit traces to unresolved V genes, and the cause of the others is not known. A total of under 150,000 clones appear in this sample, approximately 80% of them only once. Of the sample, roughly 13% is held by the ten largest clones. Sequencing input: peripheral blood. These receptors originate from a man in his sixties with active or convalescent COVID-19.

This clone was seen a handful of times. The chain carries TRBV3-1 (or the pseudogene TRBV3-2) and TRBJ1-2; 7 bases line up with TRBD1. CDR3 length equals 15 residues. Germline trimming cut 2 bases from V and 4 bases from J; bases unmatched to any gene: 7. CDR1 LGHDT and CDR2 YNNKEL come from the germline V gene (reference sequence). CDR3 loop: CASSQLPTGPYGYTF. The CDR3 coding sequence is TGTGCCAGCAGCCAACTCCCGACAGGGCCCTATGGCTACACCTTC.

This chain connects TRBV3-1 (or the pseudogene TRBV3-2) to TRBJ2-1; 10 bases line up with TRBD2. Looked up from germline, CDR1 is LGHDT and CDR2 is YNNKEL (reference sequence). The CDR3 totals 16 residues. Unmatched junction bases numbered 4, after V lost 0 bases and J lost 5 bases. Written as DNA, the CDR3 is TGTGCCAGCAGCCAAGAGGGACTAGCGCCAAACAATGAGCAGTTCTTC. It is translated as CASSQEGLAPNNEQFF.

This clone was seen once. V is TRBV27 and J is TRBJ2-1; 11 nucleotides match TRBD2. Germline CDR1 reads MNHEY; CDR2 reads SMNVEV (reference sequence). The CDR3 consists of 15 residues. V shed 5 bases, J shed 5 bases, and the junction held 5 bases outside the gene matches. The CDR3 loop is CASSRPGLADNEQFF. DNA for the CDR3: TGTGCCAGCAGTCGACCGGGACTAGCGGACAATGAGCAGTTCTTC.

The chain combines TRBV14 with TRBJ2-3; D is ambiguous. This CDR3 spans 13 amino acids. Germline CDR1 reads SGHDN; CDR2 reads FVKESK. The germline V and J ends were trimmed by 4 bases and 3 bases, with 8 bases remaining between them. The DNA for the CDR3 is TGTGCCAGCAGCCTCAGGTTTACAGATACGCAGTATTTT. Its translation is CASSLRFTDTQYF.

DNA for the CDR3: TGTGCCAGCAGCTCCTTCCAAACTGGCCGTCTAGCGGGAGCCCATGGGGATGAGCAGTTCTTC. Translated, it gives CASSSFQTGRLAGAHGDEQFF. This chain links TRBV7-3 with TRBJ2-1, with 10 positions matching TRBD2. Per germline, CDR1 SGHTA and CDR2 FQGTGA. V lost 4 bases, J lost 8 bases, and 26 bases stayed unmatched. The CDR3 totals 21 residues. Full variable domain (missing parts from reference TRBV7-3 and TRBJ2-1): GAGVSQTPSNKVTEKGKYVELRCDPISGHTALYWYRQSLGQGPEFLIYFQGTGAADDSGLPNDRFFAVRPEGSVSTLKIQRTERGDSAVYLCASSSFQTGRLAGAHGDEQFFGPGTRLTVL.

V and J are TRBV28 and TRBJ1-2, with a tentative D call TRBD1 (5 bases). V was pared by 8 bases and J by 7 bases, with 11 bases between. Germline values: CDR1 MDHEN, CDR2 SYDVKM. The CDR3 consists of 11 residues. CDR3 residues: CASGREAGYTF. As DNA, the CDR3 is TGTGCCAGCGGCAGGGAGGCTGGCTACACCTTC.

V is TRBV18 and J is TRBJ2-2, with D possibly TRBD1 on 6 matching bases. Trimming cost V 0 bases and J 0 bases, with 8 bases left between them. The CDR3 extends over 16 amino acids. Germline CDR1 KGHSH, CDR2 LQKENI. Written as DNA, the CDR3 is TGTGCCAGCTCACCACCGGCAGGGGCGAACACCGGGGAGCTGTTTTTT. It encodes CASSPPAGANTGELFF. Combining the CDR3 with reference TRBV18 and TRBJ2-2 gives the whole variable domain NAGVMQNPRHLVRRRGQEARLRCSPMKGHSHVYWYRQLPEEGLKFMVYLQKENIIDESGMPKERFSAEFPKEGPSILRIQQVVRGDSAAYFCASSPPAGANTGELFFGEGSRLTVL.

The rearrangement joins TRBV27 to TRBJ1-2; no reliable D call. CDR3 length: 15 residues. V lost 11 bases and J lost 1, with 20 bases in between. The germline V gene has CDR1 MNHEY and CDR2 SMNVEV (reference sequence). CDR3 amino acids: CAPPGGNVVNYGYTF. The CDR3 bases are TGTGCCCCTCCAGGAGGAAACGTAGTTAACTATGGCTACACCTTC.

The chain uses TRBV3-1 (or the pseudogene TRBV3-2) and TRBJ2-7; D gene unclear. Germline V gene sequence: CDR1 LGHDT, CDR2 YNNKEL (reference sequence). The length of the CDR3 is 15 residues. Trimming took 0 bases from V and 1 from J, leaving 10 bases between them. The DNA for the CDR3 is TGTGCCAGCAGCCAAGACTTCAGGCTTTCCTACGAGCAGTACTTC. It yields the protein CASSQDFRLSYEQYF.

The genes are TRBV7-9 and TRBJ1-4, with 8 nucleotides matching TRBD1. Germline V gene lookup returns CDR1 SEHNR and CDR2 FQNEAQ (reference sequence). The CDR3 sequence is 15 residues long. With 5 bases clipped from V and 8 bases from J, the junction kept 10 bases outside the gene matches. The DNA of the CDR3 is TGTGCCAGCAGCCCCTATGGCCCAGGGGGCGAAAAACTGTTTTTT. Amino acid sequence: CASSPYGPGGEKLFF. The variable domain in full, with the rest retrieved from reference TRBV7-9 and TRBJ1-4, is DTGVSQNPRHKITKRGQNVTFRCDPISEHNRLYWYRQTLGQGPEFLTYFQNEAQLEKSRLLSDRFSAERPKGSFSTLEIQRTEQGDSAMYLCASSPYGPGGEKLFFGSGTQLSVL.

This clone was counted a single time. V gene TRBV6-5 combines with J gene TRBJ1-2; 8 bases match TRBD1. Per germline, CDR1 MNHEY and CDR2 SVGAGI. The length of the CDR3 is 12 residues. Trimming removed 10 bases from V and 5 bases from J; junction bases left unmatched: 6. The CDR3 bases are TGTGCCACCCAGGGGGCTGAGTATGGCTACACCTTC. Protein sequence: CATQGAEYGYTF.

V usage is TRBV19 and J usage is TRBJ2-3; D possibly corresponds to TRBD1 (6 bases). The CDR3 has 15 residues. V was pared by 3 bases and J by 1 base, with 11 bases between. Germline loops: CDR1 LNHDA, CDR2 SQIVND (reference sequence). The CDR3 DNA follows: TGTGCCAGTAGTATTCGGACAGCTGGCACAGATACGCAGTATTTT. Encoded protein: CASSIRTAGTDTQYF.

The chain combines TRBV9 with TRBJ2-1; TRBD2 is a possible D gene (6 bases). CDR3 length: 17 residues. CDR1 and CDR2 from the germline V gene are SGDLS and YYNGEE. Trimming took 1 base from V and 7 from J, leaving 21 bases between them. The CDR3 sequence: CASSVSGTSLGLNEQFF. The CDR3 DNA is TGTGCCAGCAGCGTATCCGGGACTTCCCTGGGGTTAAATGAGCAGTTCTTC.

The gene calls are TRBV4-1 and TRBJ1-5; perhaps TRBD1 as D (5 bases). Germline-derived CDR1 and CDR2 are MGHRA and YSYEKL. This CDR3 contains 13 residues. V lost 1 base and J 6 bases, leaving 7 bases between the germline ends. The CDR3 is CASSQGRAQPQHF. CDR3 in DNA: TGCGCCAGCAGCCAAGGCAGGGCTCAGCCCCAGCATTTT.

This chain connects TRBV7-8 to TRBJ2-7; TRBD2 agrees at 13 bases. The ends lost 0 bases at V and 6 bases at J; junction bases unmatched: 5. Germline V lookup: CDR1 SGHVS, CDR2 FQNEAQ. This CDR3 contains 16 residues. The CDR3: CASSLARTSGSPEQYF. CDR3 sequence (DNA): TGTGCCAGCAGCTTAGCGAGGACTAGCGGGAGCCCCGAGCAGTACTTC.

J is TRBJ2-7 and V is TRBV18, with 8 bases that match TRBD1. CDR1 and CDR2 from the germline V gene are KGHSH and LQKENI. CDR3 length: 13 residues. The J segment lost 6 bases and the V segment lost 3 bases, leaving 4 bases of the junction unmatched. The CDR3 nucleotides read TGTGCCAGCTCACCCCGGGACAGGAGCGAGCAGTACTTC. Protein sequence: CASSPRDRSEQYF.

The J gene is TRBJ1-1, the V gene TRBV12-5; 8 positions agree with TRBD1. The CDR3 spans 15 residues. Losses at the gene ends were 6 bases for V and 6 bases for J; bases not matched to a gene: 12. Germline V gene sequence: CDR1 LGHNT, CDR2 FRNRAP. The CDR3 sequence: CASGQPTGAGSEAFF. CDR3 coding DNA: TGTGCTAGTGGCCAACCGACAGGGGCGGGCTCTGAAGCTTTCTTT.

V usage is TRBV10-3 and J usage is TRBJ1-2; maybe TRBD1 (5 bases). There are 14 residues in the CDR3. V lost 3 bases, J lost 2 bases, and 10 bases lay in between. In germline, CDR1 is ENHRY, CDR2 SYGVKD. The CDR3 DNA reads TGTGCCATCAGTGACCCACAGGCGAACTATGGCTACACCTTC. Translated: CAISDPQANYGYTF.

For the CDR3, the DNA is TGTGCCAGCACCACAGGGACAGGGGGCTCCTACGAGCAGTACTTC. It translates to CASTTGTGGSYEQYF. The V and J genes are TRBV5-6 and TRBJ2-7; 11 bases align to TRBD1. The J segment lost 0 bases and the V segment lost 6 bases, leaving 5 bases of the junction unmatched. The germline V gene encodes CDR1 SGHDT and CDR2 YYEEEE. This CDR3 spans 15 amino acids.

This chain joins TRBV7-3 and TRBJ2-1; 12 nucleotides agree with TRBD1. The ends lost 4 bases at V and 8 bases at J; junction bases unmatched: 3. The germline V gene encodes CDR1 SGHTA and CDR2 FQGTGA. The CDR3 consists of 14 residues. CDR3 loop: CASSYGTGGDEQFF. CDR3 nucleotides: TGTGCCAGCAGCTATGGGACAGGGGGCGATGAGCAGTTCTTC.

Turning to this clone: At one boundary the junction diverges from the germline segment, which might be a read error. CDR3 nucleotides: TGTGCCAGCAGCCTATCCCCCAGCGGGACCACCCCACCGGACTTC. Translated, it gives CASSLSPSGTTPPDF. The gene calls are TRBV3-1 (or the pseudogene TRBV3-2) and TRBJ2-5; 7 bases are shared with TRBD2. This CDR3 has 15 amino acids. Germline-derived CDR1 and CDR2 are LGHDT and YNNKEL (reference sequence).

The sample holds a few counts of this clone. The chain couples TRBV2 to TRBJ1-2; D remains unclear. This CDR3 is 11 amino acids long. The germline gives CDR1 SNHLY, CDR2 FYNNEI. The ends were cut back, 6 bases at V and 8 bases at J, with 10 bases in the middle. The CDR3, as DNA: TGTGCCAGCAGGCAGGCGGGGGGCTACACCTTC. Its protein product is CASRQAGGYTF.

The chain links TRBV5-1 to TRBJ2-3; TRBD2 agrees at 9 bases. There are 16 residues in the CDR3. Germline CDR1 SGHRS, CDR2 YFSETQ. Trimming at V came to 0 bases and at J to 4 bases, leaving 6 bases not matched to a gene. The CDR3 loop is CASSLEVAGEADTQYF. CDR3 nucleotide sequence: TGCGCCAGCAGCTTGGAAGTAGCGGGAGAAGCAGATACGCAGTATTTT.